The text below deals with one TCR beta chain. The antigen is unknown. The sample is drawn from a study of T cells in localized non-small cell lung cancer. Some clones are missing from TCRdb's copy, which holds only in-frame ones; the method was immunoSEQ multiplex PCR. The sample includes 53,000 or so clones, 80% to 85% seen only once; the top ten take approximately 18%. Germline assignment: CDR1 MDHEN and CDR2 SYDVKM. The CDR3 spans 12 residues. V lost 4 bases and J 10 bases, leaving 13 bases between the germline ends. Overall study findings and caveats: An association was observed between higher blood T cell density and longer overall survival. Appearing in adjacent lung were a median roughly 59 of the top 100 tumor clones. Uninvolved adjacent lung showed higher T cell clonality than tumor. Heterogeneity is still possible, as just one tumor region was sequenced.

Here the sequenced sample was peripheral blood mononuclear cells, taken before any cancer treatment. The source is a man between 40 and 70 years old with stage III lung adenocarcinoma. The rearrangement uses TRBV28 and TRBJ1-2; D possibly corresponds to TRBD1 (5 bases). CDR3 region: CASSWGGKFYTF. DNA of the CDR3: TGTGCCAGCAGTTGGGGCGGCAAATTCTACACCTTC.